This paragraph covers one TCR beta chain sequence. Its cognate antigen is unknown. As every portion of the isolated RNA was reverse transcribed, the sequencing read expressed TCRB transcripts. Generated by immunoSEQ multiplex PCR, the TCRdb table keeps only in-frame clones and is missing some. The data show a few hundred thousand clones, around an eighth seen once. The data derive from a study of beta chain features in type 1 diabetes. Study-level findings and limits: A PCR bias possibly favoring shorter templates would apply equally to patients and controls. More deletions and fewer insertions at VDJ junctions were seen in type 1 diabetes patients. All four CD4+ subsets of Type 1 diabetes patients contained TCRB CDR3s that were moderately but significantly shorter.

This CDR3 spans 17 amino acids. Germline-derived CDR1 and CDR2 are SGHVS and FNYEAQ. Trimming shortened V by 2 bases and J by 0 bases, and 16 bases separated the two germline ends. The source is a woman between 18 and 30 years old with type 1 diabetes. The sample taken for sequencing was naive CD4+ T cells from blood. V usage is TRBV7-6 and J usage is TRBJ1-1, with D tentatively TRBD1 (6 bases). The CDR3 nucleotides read TGTGCCAGCAGCTTAAAGAGGGCGGGGGCGATGAACACTGAAGCTTTCTTT. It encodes CASSLKRAGAMNTEAFF. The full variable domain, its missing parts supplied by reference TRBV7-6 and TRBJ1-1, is GAGVSQSPRYKVTKRGQDVALRCDPISGHVSLYWYRQALGQGPEFLTYFNYEAQQDKSGLPNDRFSAERPEGSISTLTIQRTEQRDSAMYRCASSLKRAGAMNTEAFFGQGTRLTVV.